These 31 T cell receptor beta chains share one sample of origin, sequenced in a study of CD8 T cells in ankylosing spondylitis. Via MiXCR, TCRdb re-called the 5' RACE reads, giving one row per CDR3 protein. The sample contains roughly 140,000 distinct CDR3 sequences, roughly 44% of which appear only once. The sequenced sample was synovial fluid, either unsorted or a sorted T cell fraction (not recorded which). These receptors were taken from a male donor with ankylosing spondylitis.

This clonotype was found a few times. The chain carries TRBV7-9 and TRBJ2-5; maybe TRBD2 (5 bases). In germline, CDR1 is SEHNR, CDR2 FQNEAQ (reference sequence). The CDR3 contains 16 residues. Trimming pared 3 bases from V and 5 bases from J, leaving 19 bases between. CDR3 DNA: TGTGCCAGCAGCTTTGGGCCAGGAGGTCCTCTGGAGACCCAGTACTTC. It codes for CASSFGPGGPLETQYF.

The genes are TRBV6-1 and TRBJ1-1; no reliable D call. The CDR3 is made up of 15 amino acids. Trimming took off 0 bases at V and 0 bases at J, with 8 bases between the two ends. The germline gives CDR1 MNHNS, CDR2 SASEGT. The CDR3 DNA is TGTGCCAGCAGTGAAGCGTGGACCTTGAACACTGAAGCTTTCTTT. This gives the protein CASSEAWTLNTEAFF.

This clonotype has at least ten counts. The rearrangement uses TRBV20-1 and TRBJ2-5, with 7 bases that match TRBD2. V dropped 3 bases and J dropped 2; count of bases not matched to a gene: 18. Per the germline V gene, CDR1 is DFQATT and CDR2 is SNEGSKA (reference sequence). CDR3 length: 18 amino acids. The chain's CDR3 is CSASNFGGQRGPQETQYF. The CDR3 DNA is TGCAGTGCTAGCAATTTCGGAGGCCAGCGGGGCCCTCAAGAGACCCAGTACTTC.

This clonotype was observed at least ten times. CDR3 in DNA: TGTGCCAGCAACAAGGACAGTTCTAGCACAGATACGCAGTATTTT. Translation: CASNKDSSSTDTQYF. V and J are TRBV28 and TRBJ2-3; D might be TRBD1 (6 bases). The germline V gene has CDR1 MDHEN and CDR2 SYDVKM. This CDR3 has 15 amino acids. The V gene lost 7 bases and the J gene lost 0 bases, with 14 bases spanning the gap.

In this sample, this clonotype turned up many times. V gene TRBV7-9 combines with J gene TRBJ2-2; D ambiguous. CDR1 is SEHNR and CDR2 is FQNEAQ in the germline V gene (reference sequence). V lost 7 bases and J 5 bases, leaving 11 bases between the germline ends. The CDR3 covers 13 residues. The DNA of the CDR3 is TGTGCCAGCACCCTCGCGAGTACCGGGGAGCTGTTTTTT. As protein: CASTLASTGELFF.

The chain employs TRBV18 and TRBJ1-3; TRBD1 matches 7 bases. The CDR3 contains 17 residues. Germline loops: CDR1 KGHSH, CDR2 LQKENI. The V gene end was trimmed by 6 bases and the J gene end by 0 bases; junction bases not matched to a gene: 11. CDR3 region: CASSRRQGSGSGNTIYF. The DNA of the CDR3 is TGTGCCAGCTCTCGTCGACAGGGATCGGGCTCTGGAAACACCATATATTTT.

CDR3 sequence: CASSSPSGSSTGELFF. CDR3 bases: TGTGCCAGCAGTTCTCCTAGCGGATCAAGCACCGGGGAGCTGTTTTTT. The chain has TRBV12-3 or TRBV12-4 and TRBJ2-2, with TRBD2 matching over 7 bases. V trimming: 4 bases; J trimming: 4 bases; junction bases outside the gene matches: 9. The CDR3 spans 16 residues.

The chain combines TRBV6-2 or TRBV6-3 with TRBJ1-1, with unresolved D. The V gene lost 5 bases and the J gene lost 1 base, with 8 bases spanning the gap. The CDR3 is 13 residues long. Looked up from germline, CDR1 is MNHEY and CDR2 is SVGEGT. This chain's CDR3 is CASSRTENTEAFF. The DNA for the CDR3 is TGTGCCAGCAGTAGAACAGAGAACACTGAAGCTTTCTTT.

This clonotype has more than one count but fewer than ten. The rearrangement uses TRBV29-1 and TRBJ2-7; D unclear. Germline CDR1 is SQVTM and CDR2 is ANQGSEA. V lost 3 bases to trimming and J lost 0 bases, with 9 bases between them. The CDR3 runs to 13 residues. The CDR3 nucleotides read TGCAGCGTTGATGGGCTTGACTCCTACGAGCAGTACTTC. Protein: CSVDGLDSYEQYF.

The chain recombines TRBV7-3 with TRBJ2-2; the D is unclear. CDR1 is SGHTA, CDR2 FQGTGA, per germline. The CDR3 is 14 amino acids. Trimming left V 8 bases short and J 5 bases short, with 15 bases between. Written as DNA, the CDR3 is TGTGCCAGCGACCTGGGGTGTAGGACCGGGGAGCTGTTTTTT. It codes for CASDLGCRTGELFF.

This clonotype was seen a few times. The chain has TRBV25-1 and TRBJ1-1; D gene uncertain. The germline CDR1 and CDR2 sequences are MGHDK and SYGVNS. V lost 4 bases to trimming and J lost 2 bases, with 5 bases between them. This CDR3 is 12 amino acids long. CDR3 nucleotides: TGTGCCAGCAGTGTAGGAAACACTGAAGCTTTCTTT. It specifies CASSVGNTEAFF.

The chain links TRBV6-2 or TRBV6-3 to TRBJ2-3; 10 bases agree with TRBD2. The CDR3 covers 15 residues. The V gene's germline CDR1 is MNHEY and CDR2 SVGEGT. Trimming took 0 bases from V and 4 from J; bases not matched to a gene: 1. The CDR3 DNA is TGTGCCAGCAGTTACTCGCTAGCGGGAGCAGATACGCAGTATTTT. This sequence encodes CASSYSLAGADTQYF.

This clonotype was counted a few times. CDR3 sequence reads: CAISRTGLGSPLHF. The DNA for the CDR3 is TGTGCCATCAGCCGTACAGGGTTAGGCTCACCCCTCCACTTT. This chain uses TRBV10-3 with TRBJ1-6, with D maybe TRBD1 (6 bases). Germline assignment: CDR1 ENHRY and CDR2 SYGVKD. Trimming stripped 6 bases from V and 10 bases from J, with 16 bases between. The CDR3 length is 14 residues.

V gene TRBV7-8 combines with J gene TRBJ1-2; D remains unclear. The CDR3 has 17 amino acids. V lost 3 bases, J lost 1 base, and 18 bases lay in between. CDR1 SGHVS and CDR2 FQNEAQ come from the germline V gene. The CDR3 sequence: CASSLRPYGFRNYGYTF. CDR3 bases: TGTGCCAGCAGCTTGAGACCCTACGGGTTTCGTAACTATGGCTACACCTTC.

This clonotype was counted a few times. In DNA form, the CDR3 reads TGTGCCAGCAGTCCTCGATTGTACACTTGCACAGATACGCAGTATTTT. Its translation is CASSPRLYTCTDTQYF. The chain couples TRBV12-3 or TRBV12-4 to TRBJ2-3; D ambiguous. With 5 bases removed from V and 1 base from J, the gap between germline ends came to 16 bases. This CDR3 contains 16 residues.

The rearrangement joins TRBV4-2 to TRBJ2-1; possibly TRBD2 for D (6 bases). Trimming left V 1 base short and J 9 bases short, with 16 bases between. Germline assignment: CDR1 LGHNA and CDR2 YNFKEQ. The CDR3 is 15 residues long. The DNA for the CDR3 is TGTGCCAGCAGCCAAGTGTCTCGACTAGTCGGTGAGCAGTTCTTC. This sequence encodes CASSQVSRLVGEQFF.

In DNA, the CDR3 is TGCGCCAGCAGTGAATCCCAGCGTAATGAAAAACTGTTTTTT. It yields the protein CASSESQRNEKLFF. The rearrangement uses TRBV10-2 and TRBJ1-4, with D uncertain. The germline V gene has CDR1 WSHSY and CDR2 SAAADI. The CDR3 is made up of 14 amino acids. V lost 3 bases and J 4 bases, leaving 9 bases between the germline ends.

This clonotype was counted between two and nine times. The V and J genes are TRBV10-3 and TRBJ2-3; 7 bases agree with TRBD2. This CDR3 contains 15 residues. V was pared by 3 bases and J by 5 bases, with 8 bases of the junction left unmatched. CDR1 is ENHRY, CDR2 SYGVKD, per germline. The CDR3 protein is CAISDNSGRGDTQYF. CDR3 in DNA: TGTGCCATCAGTGATAATAGCGGGCGGGGAGATACGCAGTATTTT.

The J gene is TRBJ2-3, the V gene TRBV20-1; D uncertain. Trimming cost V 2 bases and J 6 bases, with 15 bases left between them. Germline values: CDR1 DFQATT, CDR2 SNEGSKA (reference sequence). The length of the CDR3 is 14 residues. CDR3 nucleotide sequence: TGCAGTGCTAGAAAAGACTGGAATGGTGATACGCAGTATTTT. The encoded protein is CSARKDWNGDTQYF.

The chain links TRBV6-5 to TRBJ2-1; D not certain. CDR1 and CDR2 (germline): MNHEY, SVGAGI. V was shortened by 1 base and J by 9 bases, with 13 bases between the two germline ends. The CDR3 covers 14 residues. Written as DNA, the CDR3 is TGTGCCAGCAGTTACTACTATCCTAAGGGTGAGCAGTTCTTC. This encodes CASSYYYPKGEQFF.

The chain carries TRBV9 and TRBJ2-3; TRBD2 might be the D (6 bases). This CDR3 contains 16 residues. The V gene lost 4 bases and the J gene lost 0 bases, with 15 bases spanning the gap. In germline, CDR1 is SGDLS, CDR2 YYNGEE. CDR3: CASSLRIAESTDTQYF. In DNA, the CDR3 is TGTGCCAGCAGCCTCAGAATAGCGGAGAGCACAGATACGCAGTATTTT.

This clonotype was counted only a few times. The CDR3 here is CASSAGQGAFHEQFF. The CDR3 DNA reads TGTGCCAGCAGTGCCGGACAGGGGGCGTTCCATGAGCAGTTCTTC. V and J are TRBV27 and TRBJ2-1; 11 bases match TRBD1. The V segment lost 5 bases and the J segment 8 bases; nucleotides outside the gene matches: 8. This CDR3 spans 15 amino acids. The germline V gene has CDR1 MNHEY and CDR2 SMNVEV (reference sequence).

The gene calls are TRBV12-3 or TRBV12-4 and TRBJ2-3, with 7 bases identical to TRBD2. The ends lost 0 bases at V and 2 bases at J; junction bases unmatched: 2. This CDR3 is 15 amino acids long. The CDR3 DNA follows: TGTGCCAGCAGTTTAGCGGGGGGGTACACAGATACGCAGTATTTT. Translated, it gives CASSLAGGYTDTQYF.

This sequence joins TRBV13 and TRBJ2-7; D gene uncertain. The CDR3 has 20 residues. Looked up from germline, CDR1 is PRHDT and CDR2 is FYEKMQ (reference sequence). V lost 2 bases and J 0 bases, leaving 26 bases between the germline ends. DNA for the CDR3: TGTGCCAGCAGCTTATCACCCCGAGCGACCCCAATAGGGCCCTCCTACGAGCAGTACTTC. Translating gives CASSLSPRATPIGPSYEQYF.

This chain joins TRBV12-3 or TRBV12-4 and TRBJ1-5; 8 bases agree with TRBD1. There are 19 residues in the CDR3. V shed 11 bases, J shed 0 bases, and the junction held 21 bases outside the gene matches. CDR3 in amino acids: CALSFTGQGALYSNQPQHF. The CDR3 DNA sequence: TGTGCCCTCAGTTTTACCGGACAGGGTGCCCTATATAGCAATCAGCCCCAGCATTTT.

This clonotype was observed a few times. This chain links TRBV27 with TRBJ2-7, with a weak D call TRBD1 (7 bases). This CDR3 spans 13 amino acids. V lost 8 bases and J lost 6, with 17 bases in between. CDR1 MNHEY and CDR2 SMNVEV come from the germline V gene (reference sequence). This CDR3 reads CASGTGEVAEQYF. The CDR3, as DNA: TGTGCCAGCGGAACAGGGGAGGTGGCCGAGCAGTACTTC.

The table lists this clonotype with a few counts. The CDR3 reads CSARDGDAGDAPEAFF. CDR3 nucleotide sequence: TGCAGTGCTAGAGATGGGGATGCGGGTGACGCTCCTGAAGCTTTCTTT. The chain employs TRBV20-1 and TRBJ1-1; D ambiguous. This CDR3 is built from 16 residues. Germline CDR1 and CDR2: DFQATT and SNEGSKA (reference sequence). Trimming left V 0 bases short and J 6 bases short, with 20 bases between.

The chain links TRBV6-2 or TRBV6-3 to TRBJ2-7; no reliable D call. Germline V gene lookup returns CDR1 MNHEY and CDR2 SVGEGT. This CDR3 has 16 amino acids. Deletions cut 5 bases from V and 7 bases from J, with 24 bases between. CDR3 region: CASSHGGPTVTREQYF. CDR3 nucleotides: TGTGCCAGCAGTCACGGTGGCCCAACGGTCACGCGGGAGCAGTACTTC.

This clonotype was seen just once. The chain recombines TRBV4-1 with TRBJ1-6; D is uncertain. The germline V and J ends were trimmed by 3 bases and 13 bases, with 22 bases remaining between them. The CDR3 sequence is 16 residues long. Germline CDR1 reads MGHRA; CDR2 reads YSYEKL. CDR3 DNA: TGCGCCAGCAGCCATAGCGGCGGGAAGGGCGGACGGCCCCTCCACTTT. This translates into CASSHSGGKGGRPLHF.

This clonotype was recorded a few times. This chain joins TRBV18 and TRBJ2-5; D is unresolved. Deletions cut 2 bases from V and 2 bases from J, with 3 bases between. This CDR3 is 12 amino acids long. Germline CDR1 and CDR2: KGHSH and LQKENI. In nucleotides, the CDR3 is TGTGCCAGCTCACCAACTCAAGAGACCCAGTACTTC. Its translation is CASSPTQETQYF.

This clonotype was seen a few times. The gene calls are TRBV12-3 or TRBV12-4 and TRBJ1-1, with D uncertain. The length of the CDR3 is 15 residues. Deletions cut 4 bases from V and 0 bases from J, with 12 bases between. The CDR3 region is CASSSSLGMNTEAFF. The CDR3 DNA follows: TGTGCCAGCAGTTCAAGTCTGGGGATGAACACTGAAGCTTTCTTT.